One sample yielded the 8 T cell receptor beta chains listed below, sequenced in a study of response to subunit inactivated influenza vaccine. Each CDR3 protein is one row after TCRdb ran MiXCR on the RT-PCR reads. This repertoire shows 200,000 to 250,000 distinct CDR3 sequences, 9% to 15% found once; its top ten account for 7.8%. Sequenced here: non-naive T cells sorted from PBMCs, sampled less than 15 days before vaccination. Receptor source: a man aged 50 to 59 who received an inactivated influenza vaccine.

The rearrangement joins TRBV5-1 to TRBJ2-7, with 7 bases aligning to TRBD2. The CDR3 length is 14 residues. V trimming: 4 bases; J trimming: 6 bases; junction bases outside the gene matches: 10. Germline V CDR1 and CDR2: SGHRS, YFSETQ. For the CDR3, the DNA is TGCGCCAGCAGCCTGGGGGGAGGGGCTACCGAGCAGTACTTC. It translates to CASSLGGGATEQYF.

This clonotype was counted only a few times. The V gene is TRBV19, the J gene TRBJ2-1; D not resolved. The V gene lost 7 bases and the J gene lost 3 bases, with 4 bases spanning the gap. The CDR3 runs to 11 residues. Germline loops: CDR1 LNHDA, CDR2 SQIVND (reference sequence). In DNA, the CDR3 is TGTGCCAGTACGGGCTACAATGAGCAGTTCTTC. Protein product: CASTGYNEQFF. Full variable domain (outside the CDR3, taken from reference TRBV19 and TRBJ2-1): DGGITQSPKYLFRKEGQNVTLSCEQNLNHDAMYWYRQDPGQGLRLIYYSQIVNDFQKGDIAEGYSVSREKKESFPLTVTSAQKNPTAFYLCASTGYNEQFFGPGTRLTVL.

This chain uses TRBV6-5 with TRBJ1-4; D gene unclear. Trimming cost V 0 bases and J 2 bases, with 7 bases left between them. There are 15 residues in the CDR3. The germline gives CDR1 MNHEY, CDR2 SVGAGI. The CDR3 sequence: CASSYSWVTNEKLFF. The CDR3 nucleotides are TGTGCCAGCAGTTACTCGTGGGTGACTAATGAAAAACTGTTTTTT.

This clonotype was counted between two and nine times. The chain employs TRBV10-3 and TRBJ2-1, with TRBD2 matching 9 bases. The CDR3 extends over 16 amino acids. Germline loops: CDR1 ENHRY, CDR2 SYGVKD. The junction had 9 bases not matched to a gene; V was cut back by 4 bases and J by 5 bases. CDR3 sequence (DNA): TGTGCCATCAGTGTCCGGAGCGGGAGGTCGGACAATGAGCAGTTCTTC. Amino acid sequence: CAISVRSGRSDNEQFF.

The J gene is TRBJ2-6, the V gene TRBV7-2, with 10 bases that match TRBD1. Germline V gives CDR1 SGHTA, CDR2 FQGNSA. With V trimmed by 4 bases and J by 4 bases, 13 bases remained unmatched. The CDR3 runs 19 residues. The CDR3 here is CASSSARDRGTSGANVLTF. The CDR3 bases are TGTGCCAGCAGCTCAGCCCGGGACAGGGGCACCTCCGGGGCCAACGTCCTGACTTTC. Full variable domain (outside the CDR3, taken from reference TRBV7-2 and TRBJ2-6): GAGVSQSPSNKVTEKGKDVELRCDPISGHTALYWYRQSLGQGLEFLIYFQGNSAPDKSGLPSDRFSAERTGGSVSTLTIQRTQQEDSAVYLCASSSARDRGTSGANVLTFGAGSRLTVL.

A few counts support this clonotype. The V call is TRBV7-9, the J call TRBJ1-1, with D possibly being TRBD1 (6 bases). V was cut by 3 bases and J by 1 base, with 15 bases left in between. The CDR3 has 16 residues. Germline CDR1 is SEHNR and CDR2 is FQNEAQ (reference sequence). CDR3 sequence (DNA): TGTGCCAGCAGCTTGGCGCCGGGACAAAGGAACACTGAAGCTTTCTTT. It specifies CASSLAPGQRNTEAFF.

The chain combines TRBV20-1 with TRBJ1-1; a weak D match, TRBD1 (5 bases). Deletions cut 4 bases from V and 2 bases from J, with 17 bases between. Per the germline V gene, CDR1 is DFQATT and CDR2 is SNEGSKA (reference sequence). The CDR3 consists of 15 residues. CDR3 loop: CSATHSGQGNTEAFF. CDR3 DNA sequence: TGCAGTGCTACCCATAGCGGGCAGGGCAACACTGAAGCTTTCTTT.

In the case of this clonotype: A read error is possible here, since a much larger clone lies one base away. The genes are TRBV5-1 and TRBJ2-1; D unresolved. This CDR3 has 16 amino acids. Germline V lookup: CDR1 SGHRS, CDR2 YFSETQ. With 5 bases removed from V and 6 bases from J, the gap between germline ends came to 21 bases. This chain's CDR3 is CASSLPQASPGNEQFF. In DNA, the CDR3 is TGCGCCAGCAGTCTCCCACAAGCGAGTCCTGGCAATGAGCAGTTCTTC.